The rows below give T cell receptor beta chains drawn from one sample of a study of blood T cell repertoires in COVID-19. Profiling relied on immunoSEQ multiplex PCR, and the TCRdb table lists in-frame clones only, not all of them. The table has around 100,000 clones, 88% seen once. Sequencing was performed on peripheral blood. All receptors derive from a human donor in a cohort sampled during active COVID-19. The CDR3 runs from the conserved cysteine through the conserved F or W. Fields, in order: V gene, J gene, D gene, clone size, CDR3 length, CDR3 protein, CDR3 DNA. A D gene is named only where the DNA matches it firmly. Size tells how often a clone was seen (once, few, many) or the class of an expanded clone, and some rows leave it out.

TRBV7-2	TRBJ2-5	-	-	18	CASSLRAKTQETKETQYF	TGTGCCAGCAGCTTACGGGCTAAAACACAGGAGACGAAAGAGACCCAGTACTTC
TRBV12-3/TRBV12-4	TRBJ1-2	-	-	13	CASSFWGDYGYTF	TGTGCCAGCAGTTTCTGGGGAGACTATGGCTACACCTTC
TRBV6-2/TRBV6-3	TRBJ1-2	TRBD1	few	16	CASSYSFRDRVYGYTF	TGTGCCAGCAGTTACTCATTCCGGGACAGGGTCTACGGCTACACCTTC
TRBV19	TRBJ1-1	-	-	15	CASSPGGIRGTEAFF	TGTGCCAGTAGTCCCGGGGGTATCCGGGGCACTGAAGCTTTCTTT
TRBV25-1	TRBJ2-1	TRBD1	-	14	CASSEWRQGNEQFF	TGTGCCAGCAGTGAATGGCGACAGGGAAATGAGCAGTTCTTC
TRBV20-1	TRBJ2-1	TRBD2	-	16	CSASRGLAGGYNEQFF	TGCAGTGCTAGTAGGGGACTAGCGGGGGGATACAATGAGCAGTTCTTC
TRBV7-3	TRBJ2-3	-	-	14	CASSLRAVADTQYF	TGTGCCAGCAGCTTGAGAGCGGTGGCAGATACGCAGTATTTT
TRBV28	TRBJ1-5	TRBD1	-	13	CASKGQDHQPQHF	TGTGCCAGCAAGGGACAGGACCATCAGCCCCAGCATTTT
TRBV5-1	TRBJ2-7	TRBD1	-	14	CASSFDRGPYEQYF	TGCGCCAGCAGCTTTGACAGGGGGCCCTACGAGCAGTACTTC
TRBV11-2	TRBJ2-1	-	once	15	CASSPVGIGGNEQFF	TGTGCCAGCAGCCCAGTGGGGATAGGGGGCAATGAGCAGTTCTTC
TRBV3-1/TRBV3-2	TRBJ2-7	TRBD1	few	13	CASSHRGGQWQYF	TGTGCCAGCAGCCACCGAGGGGGCCAGTGGCAGTACTTC
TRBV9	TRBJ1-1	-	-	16	CASSVSQGQKDTEAFF	TGTGCCAGCAGCGTGTCGCAGGGGCAGAAGGACACTGAAGCTTTCTTT
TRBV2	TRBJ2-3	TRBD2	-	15	CASTEGGLGADTQYF	TGTGCCAGCACCGAGGGGGGACTAGGAGCAGATACGCAGTATTTT
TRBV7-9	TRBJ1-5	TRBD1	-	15	CASSRTGASNQPQHF	TGTGCCAGCAGTAGGACAGGGGCTAGCAATCAGCCCCAGCATTTT
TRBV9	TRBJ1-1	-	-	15	CASSLRRTPWPEAFF	TGTGCCAGCAGCCTAAGGAGGACCCCGTGGCCTGAAGCTTTCTTT
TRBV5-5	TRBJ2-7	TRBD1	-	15	CASSFVGTGTYEQYF	TGTGCCAGCAGCTTCGTCGGGACAGGGACCTACGAGCAGTACTTC
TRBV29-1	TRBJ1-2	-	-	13	CSVEATGPNGYTF	TGCAGCGTTGAAGCAACAGGCCCCAATGGCTACACCTTC
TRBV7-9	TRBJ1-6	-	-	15	CASSSEGSYNSPLHF	TGTGCCAGCAGTTCCGAGGGATCCTATAATTCACCCCTCCACTTT
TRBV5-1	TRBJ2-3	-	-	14	CASPWGPITDTQYF	TGCGCCAGCCCCTGGGGCCCCATCACAGATACGCAGTATTTT
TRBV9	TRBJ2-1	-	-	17	CASSVELGGAQGDEQFF	TGTGCCAGCAGCGTAGAATTAGGAGGGGCCCAGGGGGATGAGCAGTTCTTC
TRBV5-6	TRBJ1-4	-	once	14	CASSVSTVIEKLFF	TGTGCCAGCAGCGTATCGACAGTAATTGAAAAACTGTTTTTT
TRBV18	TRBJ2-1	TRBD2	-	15	CASSPVVAGANEQFF	TGTGCCAGCTCACCAGTTGTGGCGGGAGCCAATGAGCAGTTCTTC
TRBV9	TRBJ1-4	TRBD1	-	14	CASSAGGTNEKLFF	TGTGCCAGCAGCGCAGGGGGAACTAATGAAAAACTGTTTTTT
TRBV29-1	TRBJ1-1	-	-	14	CSHVSRGMNTEAFF	TGCAGCCACGTCAGCAGGGGCATGAACACTGAAGCTTTCTTT
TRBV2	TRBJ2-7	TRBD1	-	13	CASSATGAYEQYF	TGTGCCAGCAGCGCCACAGGGGCCTACGAGCAGTACTTC